This T cell receptor beta chain was obtained from a study of cytomegalovirus exposure and HLA in healthy donors. In germline, CDR1 is MNHEY, CDR2 SVGAGI. This CDR3 has 15 residues. V lost 4 bases, J lost 3 bases, and 12 bases lay in between. In its sample, this clone was seen once. Researchers ran the PCR with 60 Vbeta and 13 Jbeta primers. This table comes from immunoSEQ multiplex PCR, and its TCRdb copy is limited to in-frame clones, with some not included. The sample records about 160,000 clones, roughly four fifths being singletons. V usage is TRBV6-5 and J usage is TRBJ1-4, with D possibly TRBD1 on 6 matching bases. Sequences were obtained from PBMCs. The TCR sequence derives from a man over 45 in good health and CMV-seropositive. Written as DNA, the CDR3 is TGTGCCAGCAGTTTCCGGGGGGCAGCTAATGAAAAACTGTTTTTT. This encodes CASSFRGAANEKLFF.